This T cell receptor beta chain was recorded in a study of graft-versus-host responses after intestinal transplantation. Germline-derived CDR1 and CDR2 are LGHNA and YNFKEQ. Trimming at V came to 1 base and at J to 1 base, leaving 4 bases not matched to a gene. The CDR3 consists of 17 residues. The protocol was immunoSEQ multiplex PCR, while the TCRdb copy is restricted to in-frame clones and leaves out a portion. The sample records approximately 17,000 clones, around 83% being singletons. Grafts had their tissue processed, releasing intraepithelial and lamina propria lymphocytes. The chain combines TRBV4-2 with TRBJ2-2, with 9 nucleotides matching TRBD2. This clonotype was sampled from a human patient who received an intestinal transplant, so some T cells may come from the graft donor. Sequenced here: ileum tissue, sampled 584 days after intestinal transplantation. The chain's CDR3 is CASSQGVTSGNTGELFF. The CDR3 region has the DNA TGTGCCAGCAGCCAAGGTGTGACTAGCGGGAACACCGGGGAGCTGTTTTTT.